This T cell receptor beta chain was captured in a study of T cells in Graves' hyperthyroidism and ophthalmopathy (dated by TCRdb to between 2018 and 2021). Concerning the study at large: Peripheral blood samples were taken at the time of initial diagnosis, prior to any treatment. Thyroid tissue and blood T-cell repertoires from about six Graves' hyperthyroidism patients were also compared in the study. An independent validation cohort of about 19 hyperthyroidism patients and 17 patients who later progressed to ophthalmopathy tested prospective prediction of ophthalmopathy. Following sampling, methimazole starting at 30 mg daily was given to hyperthyroidism patients, and high-dose intravenous methylprednisolone was given to ophthalmopathy patients. A discovery cohort of approximately 97 patients, approximately 45 with Graves' ophthalmopathy and 57 with stable Graves' hyperthyroidism, was used to find distinguishing TCR V-J signatures. The paper describes TCR Vbeta CDR3 sequencing of 135 peripheral blood samples, made up of roughly 40 ophthalmopathy patients, 70 to 75 hyperthyroidism patients and about 17 progressor patients. The roughly 100 discovery patients were randomly divided into training and test sets at a 7:3 ratio. Beyond this particular receptor, the publication reports: No statistical method was used to set the sample size in advance, and investigators knew the group allocation. Blood samples also contained most of the expanded thyroid clonotypes (frequency above 0.001), which suggests that blood repertoires may reflect thyroid immune responses. A model built on a 13 V-J signature distinguished ophthalmopathy from stable hyperthyroidism, reaching about 88% sensitivity and around 81% specificity in cross-validation and 80%/75% in testing. In validation, progression to ophthalmopathy was predicted by the model with around 71% sensitivity and roughly 76% specificity, a median of approximately 7.1 months before onset.

Amplification of TCR beta CDR3 regions was carried out from RNA transcripts. A first-round RT-PCR of the TCR CDR3 used the HTBI primer set with the Qiagen OneStep RT-PCR kit. A second multiplex PCR round built the libraries, followed by size selection and purification. Libraries were sequenced paired-end with 100 bp reads on an Illumina HiSeq2000. As for the original processing: Raw data were processed with SOAPnuke, discarding reads with adapters, uncalled bases, mean Phred below 15, or no exact constant-primer or identifier match. COPE v1.2.5 was used to merge the high-quality paired reads, and each unique nucleotide sequence was defined as a clonotype. MiTCR v1.1 was used to align the clonotypes against IMGT TRBV, TRBD and TRBJ reference segments. The analysis was restricted to V-J combinations with a frequency above 0.0001, which together covered roughly 99% of the repertoires. A TCS score was defined as the ratio of F50 (clonal expansion) to E x V (chaos), with BLOSUM62-based TCRdist applied between CDR3 peptides within each V-J. Welch's t-statistics and random forest reduced fewer than 600 V-J features to some 14, which were used in a naive Bayes classifier (R e1071). TCRdb passed the public sequencing reads through fastp at Q25 and MiXCR, retaining productive beta sequences. Each entry merges the rows of one CDR3 protein and shows their most common DNA and genes. TCRdb, not the original authors, processed these V and J calls. The sample yields hundreds of thousands of distinct CDR3 sequences; about 25% were counted once. The ten biggest clones cover approximately 30% of the sample.

Hyperthyroidism patients were newly diagnosed, had a disease duration of under 2 months, and were aged 18 to 65 years. The study excluded patients with uncontrolled infections, other autoimmune diseases, pregnancy or lactation. Clinical symptoms, serum thyroxine and TRAb, thyroid ultrasound, and orbital computed tomography formed the basis for the diagnoses. For progressor patients, blood was drawn at the first diagnosis of hyperthyroidism, before any ophthalmopathy symptoms had appeared. PBMCs were separated from 10 ml of fresh peripheral blood using Ficoll-Paque density gradient centrifugation. Progressor patients were first diagnosed with Graves' hyperthyroidism and then developed ophthalmopathy during follow-up. Total RNA was extracted using Trizol reagent, and RNA quality was assessed on an Agilent 2100 Bioanalyzer. This clonotype was seen at least ten times. Its antigen target is currently unknown. Base qualities are not at hand, and no much larger clone is one base apart.

CDR1 and CDR2 are drawn from the germline V gene: SNHLY, FYNNEI. V was cut back by 6 bases and J by 0 bases, leaving a gap of 11 bases between them. Its CDR3 holds 14 amino acids, cysteine through phenylalanine. Only CDR3 DNA remains: 42 bases, in frame from the first base. The source material was blood. The receptor comes from a man between 40 and 49 years old with Graves' hyperthyroidism that later progressed to Graves' ophthalmopathy. The chain couples TRBV2 to TRBJ1-2; no D segment can be confidently identified. The DNA sequence is given as TGTGCCAGCAGCACCAGGAGAGCTAACTATGGCTACACCTTC. It translates as CASSTRRANYGYTF.